These 9 T cell receptor beta chains came from one sample sequenced in a study of cytomegalovirus exposure and HLA in healthy donors. A multiplex PCR was run with 60 Vbeta primers and 13 Jbeta primers. Repertoires were generated with immunoSEQ multiplex PCR, while TCRdb's copy carries only in-frame clones and drops some. The sample contains about 160,000 clones, roughly 80% of which appear only once. The specimen was PBMCs. Receptor source: a man aged 25 to 45 in good health and CMV-seropositive.

This clone was observed a handful of times. The rearrangement links TRBV25-1 to TRBJ1-4; 8 nucleotides align to TRBD1. The CDR3 consists of 16 residues. The V gene's germline CDR1 is MGHDK and CDR2 SYGVNS. V dropped 4 bases and J dropped 7; count of bases not matched to a gene: 11. The CDR3 DNA reads as TGTGCCAGCAGTGGGAGGACAGGGATCGTAGGTGAAAAACTGTTTTTT. This gives the protein CASSGRTGIVGEKLFF.

The J gene is TRBJ2-7, the V gene TRBV10-1; 7 bases fit TRBD1. Germline V CDR1 and CDR2: WNHNN, SYGVQD (reference sequence). Losses at the gene ends were 1 base for V and 3 bases for J; bases not matched to a gene: 3. The CDR3 extends over 14 amino acids. DNA for the CDR3: TGCGCCAGCAGTGAGTGGGACAGCCGCTACGAGCAGTACTTC. Translated, it gives CASSEWDSRYEQYF.

This clone was seen only a few times. This sequence joins TRBV7-6 and TRBJ1-5; a possible D gene is TRBD1 (5 bases). This CDR3 spans 15 amino acids. Germline CDR1 is SGHVS and CDR2 is FNYEAQ. Trimming stripped 5 bases from V and 3 bases from J, with 14 bases between. The CDR3 spells CASSLTPGLNQPQHF. The CDR3 DNA sequence: TGTGCCAGCAGCCTAACGCCGGGACTCAATCAGCCCCAGCATTTT.

On this clone itself: Other DNA sequences in this specimen translate into the identical CDR3. The genes are TRBV7-9 and TRBJ1-3; possible D gene TRBD1, 6 bases. Germline CDR1 and CDR2: SEHNR and FQNEAQ (reference sequence). The CDR3 extends over 15 amino acids. V lost 4 bases and J lost 0, with 10 bases in between. CDR3 bases: TGTGCCAGCAGCTCGACAGGAAGCTCTGGAAACACCATATATTTT. Its protein is CASSSTGSSGNTIYF.

This clone turned up a few times. The V and J genes are TRBV14 and TRBJ2-3; TRBD2 might be the D (5 bases). The length of the CDR3 is 15 residues. CDR1 is SGHDN, CDR2 FVKESK, per germline. Trimming left V 4 bases short and J 3 bases short, with 14 bases between. The DNA of the CDR3 is TGTGCCAGCAGCCCCTCGGGGTCGGGAACAGATACGCAGTATTTT. The encoded protein is CASSPSGSGTDTQYF.

V is TRBV6-5 and J is TRBJ1-1; D not certain. Germline V gene data show CDR1 as MNHEY and CDR2 as SVGAGI. The CDR3 loop spans 13 amino acids. Trimming cost V 6 bases and J 1 base, with 9 bases left between them. The CDR3 bases are TGTGCCAGCAGCCAGGCCCAGAACACTGAAGCTTTCTTT. Its translation: CASSQAQNTEAFF.

This clone was counted between two and nine times. The chain carries TRBV5-1 and TRBJ2-2; TRBD1 aligns across 7 bases. The CDR3 has 14 amino acids. Germline loops: CDR1 SGHRS, CDR2 YFSETQ. V trimming: 7 bases; J trimming: 0 bases; junction bases outside the gene matches: 3. The CDR3 DNA sequence: TGCGCCAGCTCCGGGACAGCGAACACCGGGGAGCTGTTTTTT. This translates into CASSGTANTGELFF.

The rearrangement uses TRBV5-1 and TRBJ2-7; 8 bases are a match to TRBD2. The CDR3 is made up of 14 amino acids. V gave up 2 bases and J gave up 3 bases; unmatched junction bases: 4. Looked up from germline, CDR1 is SGHRS and CDR2 is YFSETQ. CDR3 DNA sequence: TGCGCCAGCAGCTTTAGCGGGGTAAGCTACGAGCAGTACTTC. As protein: CASSFSGVSYEQYF.

This clone was counted only a few times. The chain couples TRBV7-6 to TRBJ2-5; 7 bases are shared with TRBD2. Germline CDR1 reads SGHVS; CDR2 reads FNYEAQ. CDR3 length equals 15 residues. J was trimmed by 3 bases and V by 0 bases; bases with no gene match: 4. The chain's CDR3 is CASSLAGTTEETQYF. The CDR3 bases are TGTGCCAGCAGCTTAGCCGGGACTACCGAAGAGACCCAGTACTTC.